What follows are 23 T cell receptor beta chains derived from one specimen sequenced in a study of CD8+ T cells in alopecia areata. The authors extracted RNA and reverse transcribed it into cDNA as the sequencing template. Data came from immunoSEQ multiplex PCR; TCRdb stores just in-frame clones and leaves some out. The repertoire holds some 130,000 clones, approximately 49% seen once, with around a sixth in the top ten. The source was CD8+ T cells sorted from blood, collected at week 0. These receptor sequences come from a human donor with alopecia areata.

The gene calls are TRBV30 and TRBJ1-5; possibly TRBD1 for D (6 bases). The ends were cut back, 4 bases at V and 0 bases at J, with 7 bases in the middle. Germline CDR1 and CDR2: GTSNPN and SVGIG (reference sequence). CDR3 length: 13 residues. The CDR3 region has the DNA TGTGCCTGGACGGACAGTAGCAATCAGCCCCAGCATTTT. It translates to CAWTDSSNQPQHF.

The genes are TRBV14 and TRBJ1-1, with 7 bases lining up with TRBD1. J was trimmed by 7 bases and V by 5 bases; bases with no gene match: 13. CDR3 length: 15 amino acids. Germline V gene data show CDR1 as SGHDN and CDR2 as FVKESK. The CDR3 DNA reads as TGTGCCAGCAGCATGCGGACAGGAGGCGAAAGTGAAGCTTTCTTT. Translated: CASSMRTGGESEAFF.

This clone came up a few times. The chain recombines TRBV29-1 with TRBJ2-6, with D tentatively TRBD2 (6 bases). Germline V lookup: CDR1 SQVTM, CDR2 ANQGSEA. The CDR3 loop spans 16 amino acids. V was cut by 6 bases and J by 0 bases, with 15 bases left in between. Written as DNA, the CDR3 is TGCAGCGTCTTGACTAGTTTATTCTCTGGGGCCAACGTCCTGACTTTC. It yields the protein CSVLTSLFSGANVLTF.

A note on this clone: A read error may be the cause here, since a much bigger clone is one base away. This chain joins TRBV13 and TRBJ2-7; D uncertain. The length of the CDR3 is 11 residues. Trimming took off 5 bases at V and 2 bases at J, with 4 bases between the two ends. Germline CDR1 and CDR2: PRHDT and FYEKMQ (reference sequence). The chain's CDR3 is CASSDPYEQYF. For the CDR3, the DNA is TGTGCCAGCAGCGACCCCTACGAGCAGTACTTC.

This clone was detected only a few times. The J gene is TRBJ2-7, the V gene TRBV11-2, with unresolved D. CDR1 and CDR2 (germline): SGHAT, FQNNGV. Deletions cut 3 bases from V and 1 base from J, with 7 bases between. The CDR3 extends over 13 amino acids. CDR3 sequence reads: CASSFRTSYEQYF. Here the CDR3 DNA reads TGTGCCAGCAGCTTTCGGACGTCCTACGAGCAGTACTTC.

The chain uses TRBV29-1 and TRBJ2-1; 11 bases are a match to TRBD2. The trim removed 8 bases at V and 4 bases at J, leaving 7 bases unmatched. The CDR3 totals 14 residues. Germline V gene sequence: CDR1 SQVTM, CDR2 ANQGSEA. The CDR3 region has the DNA TGCAGCTCATTAGCGGGGGGGCTATACAATGAGCAGTTCTTC. Translation gives CSSLAGGLYNEQFF.

This rearrangement joins TRBV7-8 to TRBJ1-6, with D perhaps TRBD1 (5 bases). V lost 0 bases and J lost 12, with 15 bases in between. This CDR3 contains 15 residues. From germline, CDR1 is SGHVS and CDR2 FQNEAQ. The CDR3 spells CASSLAGGRGRPLHF. CDR3 bases: TGTGCCAGCAGCTTAGCGGGGGGGAGGGGCCGACCCCTCCACTTT.

The chain is built from TRBV29-1 and TRBJ1-2, with 8 bases aligning to TRBD1. In germline, CDR1 is SQVTM, CDR2 ANQGSEA. The CDR3 spans 15 residues. V was pared by 0 bases and J by 6 bases, with 9 bases of the junction left unmatched. The CDR3 spells CSVEDLAGTGNGYTF. CDR3 nucleotide sequence: TGCAGCGTTGAAGATCTGGCGGGGACAGGTAATGGCTACACCTTC.

This clone appeared a few times. The chain uses TRBV2 and TRBJ1-4; D not certain. Germline V gives CDR1 SNHLY, CDR2 FYNNEI. This CDR3 spans 14 amino acids. V shed 3 bases and J shed 8 bases, with 13 bases lying between them. The CDR3 DNA is TGTGCCAGCAGTGACACGCCAGGAGGAGAAAAACTGTTTTTT. This gives the protein CASSDTPGGEKLFF.

V is TRBV13 and J is TRBJ2-7; D uncertain. Trimming shortened V by 1 base and J by 6 bases, and 4 bases separated the two germline ends. Germline loops: CDR1 PRHDT, CDR2 FYEKMQ (reference sequence). The CDR3 sequence is 11 residues long. The DNA of the CDR3 is TGTGCCAGCAGCTTAGTTGGCGAGCAGTACTTC. Its protein is CASSLVGEQYF.

The chain links TRBV9 to TRBJ2-1; 11 nucleotides line up with TRBD2. In germline, CDR1 is SGDLS, CDR2 YYNGEE. The junction had 10 bases not matched to a gene; V was cut back by 4 bases and J by 7 bases. The CDR3 is 16 amino acids. The CDR3 is CASSTPLASGGNEQFF. CDR3 bases: TGTGCCAGCAGCACCCCCCTGGCTAGCGGGGGGAATGAGCAGTTCTTC.

The rearrangement joins TRBV6-1 to TRBJ2-5; 12 nucleotides line up with TRBD1. CDR3 size: 16 residues. Germline V lookup: CDR1 MNHNS, CDR2 SASEGT. V lost 2 bases, J lost 5 bases, and 6 bases stayed unmatched. The CDR3 loop reads CASSEYPGQGAETQYF. In nucleotides, the CDR3 is TGTGCCAGCAGTGAATATCCGGGACAGGGGGCCGAGACCCAGTACTTC.

The rearrangement joins TRBV2 to TRBJ2-1, with 11 bases aligning to TRBD2. This CDR3 region has 18 residues. CDR1 and CDR2 from the germline V gene are SNHLY and FYNNEI. Trimming removed 6 bases from V and 0 bases from J; junction bases left unmatched: 10. The CDR3 loop reads CASSRTSGGSSSYNEQFF. The CDR3 DNA reads as TGTGCCAGCAGCCGTACTAGCGGGGGTTCTAGCTCCTACAATGAGCAGTTCTTC.

This rearrangement joins TRBV9 to TRBJ2-7, with 8 nucleotides matching TRBD1. Germline lookup yields CDR1 SGDLS and CDR2 YYNGEE. Unmatched junction bases numbered 9, after V lost 3 bases and J lost 4 bases. CDR3 length equals 15 residues. The CDR3 region has the DNA TGTGCCAGCAGCGCCAGGGACAGGTTAGGGTACGAGCAGTACTTC. It specifies CASSARDRLGYEQYF. Full variable domain (outside the CDR3, taken from reference TRBV9 and TRBJ2-7): DSGVTQTPKHLITATGQRVTLRCSPRSGDLSVYWYQQSLDQGLQFLIQYYNGEERAKGNILERFSAQQFPDLHSELNLSSLELGDSALYFCASSARDRLGYEQYFGPGTRLTVT.

In its sample, this clone was seen a few times. This chain connects TRBV5-6 to TRBJ1-1, with TRBD1 matching 7 bases. The germline gives CDR1 SGHDT, CDR2 YYEEEE. The CDR3 has 16 residues. The V gene end was trimmed by 1 base and the J gene end by 0 bases; junction bases not matched to a gene: 6. The CDR3 region is CASSLYPGQMNTEAFF. The CDR3, as DNA: TGTGCCAGCAGCTTGTATCCGGGACAGATGAACACTGAAGCTTTCTTT.

This clone was detected ten times or more. This chain links TRBV7-9 with TRBJ2-2, with a possible D match to TRBD1 (5 bases). The V gene's germline CDR1 is SEHNR and CDR2 FQNEAQ (reference sequence). V gave up 5 bases and J gave up 6 bases, with 19 bases separating them. This CDR3 is 16 amino acids long. CDR3 nucleotide sequence: TGTGCCAGCAGCCAAGGTCCGAGACAGTCGTCCGGGGAGCTGTTTTTT. This gives the protein CASSQGPRQSSGELFF.

The chain is built from TRBV29-1 and TRBJ2-1, with 10 bases fitting TRBD2. This CDR3 has 13 amino acids. Trimming removed 7 bases from V and 3 bases from J; junction bases left unmatched: 3. Germline V CDR1 and CDR2: SQVTM, ANQGSEA. CDR3 loop: CSALAGVYNEQFF. CDR3 bases: TGCAGCGCGCTAGCGGGGGTCTACAATGAGCAGTTCTTC.

In this sample, this clone turned up a few times. The J gene is TRBJ1-1, the V gene TRBV28, with D possibly matching TRBD1 (5 bases). This CDR3 has 15 residues. From germline, CDR1 is MDHEN and CDR2 SYDVKM. Trimming left V 5 bases short and J 3 bases short, with 16 bases between. DNA for the CDR3: TGTGCCAGCAGTCCTCCCCCCCAGGGTTACACTGAAGCTTTCTTT. Its protein product is CASSPPPQGYTEAFF. Full variable domain (outside the CDR3, taken from reference TRBV28 and TRBJ1-1): DVKVTQSSRYLVKRTGEKVFLECVQDMDHENMFWYRQDPGLGLRLIYFSYDVKMKEKGDIPEGYSVSREKKERFSLILESASTNQTSMYLCASSPPPQGYTEAFFGQGTRLTVV.

This chain connects TRBV5-1 to TRBJ2-7; D is tentatively TRBD1 or TRBD2 (5 bases each). The CDR3 contains 15 residues. Germline lookup yields CDR1 SGHRS and CDR2 YFSETQ. With 0 bases removed from V and 1 base from J, the gap between germline ends came to 11 bases. The CDR3 loop reads CASSLAVGRSYEQYF. CDR3 DNA: TGCGCCAGCAGCTTGGCCGTGGGACGATCCTACGAGCAGTACTTC.

This chain uses TRBV6-1 with TRBJ2-7; weak D call: TRBD1 (5 bases). Trimming removed 0 bases from V and 2 bases from J, with 5 bases in between. The CDR3 runs 13 residues. Germline-derived CDR1 and CDR2 are MNHNS and SASEGT. Here the CDR3 reads CASSEADTYEQYF. The CDR3 nucleotides are TGTGCCAGCAGTGAAGCGGACACCTACGAGCAGTACTTC.

The gene calls are TRBV15 and TRBJ1-1; D might be TRBD1 (6 bases). Trimming removed 8 bases at V and 1 base at J, with 11 bases between. CDR1 is LNHNV, CDR2 YYDKDF, per germline (reference sequence). The CDR3 runs 13 residues. CDR3 sequence: CATRPTGNTEAFF. CDR3 DNA sequence: TGTGCCACCCGGCCGACAGGGAACACTGAAGCTTTCTTT.

The genes are TRBV6-5 and TRBJ1-2; D unclear. There are 11 residues in the CDR3. Deletions cut 6 bases from V and 4 bases from J, with 6 bases between. Germline values: CDR1 MNHEY, CDR2 SVGAGI. The CDR3 DNA is TGTGCCAGCAGCGAGGGCTATGGCTACACCTTC. Translation gives CASSEGYGYTF.

The chain's CDR3 is CASSLDHSTYYNEQFF. CDR3 nucleotide sequence: TGTGCCAGCAGCTTAGATCACAGCACTTACTACAATGAGCAGTTCTTC. The V call is TRBV11-2, the J call TRBJ2-1; D remains ambiguous. The ends were cut back, 0 bases at V and 3 bases at J, with 12 bases in the middle. Germline V gives CDR1 SGHAT, CDR2 FQNNGV. The CDR3 length is 16 residues.